This T cell receptor (beta chain) is from a study of blood T cell repertoires in COVID-19. Study-level information: Samples taken during acute and convalescent COVID-19 were collected in the United States, Italy and Spain.

Donors were grouped by their self-reported clinical history. Per the germline V gene, CDR1 is SGHDN and CDR2 is FVKESK. There are 13 residues in the CDR3. V lost 6 bases to trimming and J lost 6 bases, with 15 bases between them. Clones were read by immunoSEQ multiplex PCR, and TCRdb kept only the in-frame ones, dropping some. The sample lists roughly 200,000 clones, 86% occurring once. The sample consisted of PBMCs or T cells enriched from blood (not recorded which). The V and J genes are TRBV14 and TRBJ2-7; the D gene is possibly TRBD2 (5 bases). The clonotype originates from a woman in her thirties or forties with acute COVID-19. The CDR3 region has the DNA TGTGCCAGCAGGGGAGCAAATCAGGCCGAGCAGTACTTC. This codes for CASRGANQAEQYF.